This T cell receptor (beta chain) was sequenced for a study of T cell changes during pregnancy in multiple sclerosis. In regard to this clone: A read error may produce the germline difference seen at one junction end.

CDR1 SSHAT and CDR2 FNYEAQ come from the germline V gene (reference sequence). The CDR3 totals 16 residues. TCRdb keeps only in-frame clones here, not all; method: immunoSEQ multiplex PCR. The sample lists around 25,000 clones, about nine tenths occurring once. The source is a female donor in good health, enrolled as a control in a pregnancy study. Sequenced material: CD8+ T cells from peripheral blood mononuclear cells, taken in the third trimester of pregnancy. The chain combines TRBV7-7 with TRBJ2-1, with 8 bases aligning to TRBD2. The CDR3 sequence is CASSLGGGGPGDEQFF. The CDR3 bases are TGTGCTAGCAGCTTAGGTGGCGGGGGGCCGGGGGATGAGCAGTTCTTC.